These 18 T cell receptor beta chains share one sample of origin, sequenced in a study of blood T cells in healthy people across ages. The use of a sample-barcoded 5' primer and a J-beta primer mix characterized a second PCR of 7 to 11 cycles. TCRdb recomputed calls from the 5' RACE reads with MiXCR, one row per CDR3 protein. The sample lists hundreds of thousands of distinct CDR3 sequences, under 45% seen once, with about a fifth in the top ten. Sequencing was carried out using blood. The receptors were sampled from a man in his 60s in good health.

This clonotype was observed at least ten times. The chain joins TRBV7-2 to TRBJ2-7, with TRBD1 identical over 9 bases. This CDR3 spans 14 amino acids. V lost 6 bases, J lost 0 bases, and 3 bases stayed unmatched. Per the germline V gene, CDR1 is SGHTA and CDR2 is FQGNSA. The CDR3 spells CASSGTGSSYEQYF. The CDR3 DNA is TGTGCCAGCAGTGGGACAGGGAGCTCCTACGAGCAGTACTTC.

The rearrangement uses TRBV7-2 and TRBJ2-4, with 8 bases lining up with TRBD1. Germline values: CDR1 SGHTA, CDR2 FQGNSA. Trimming cost V 5 bases and J 13 bases; bases outside gene matches: 16. This CDR3 has 15 residues. As DNA, the CDR3 is TGTGCCAGCAGCCCACCAGGACAGGGCCCCTCAAAGCAGTACTTC. It codes for CASSPPGQGPSKQYF.

The chain carries TRBV20-1 and TRBJ2-5; D assignment may be TRBD1 or TRBD2 (5 bases each). The CDR3 length is 14 residues. Trimming cost V 3 bases and J 4 bases, with 15 bases left between them. Germline values: CDR1 DFQATT, CDR2 SNEGSKA (reference sequence). The CDR3 sequence: CSARGDLRSETQYF. DNA for the CDR3: TGCAGTGCTAGGGGGGACCTACGCTCAGAGACCCAGTACTTC.

This clonotype was detected a few times. The chain links TRBV6-6 to TRBJ1-2; 7 bases are a match to TRBD1. Losses at the gene ends were 6 bases for V and 1 base for J; bases not matched to a gene: 8. The CDR3 is 15 residues long. Germline-derived CDR1 and CDR2 are MNHNY and SVGAGI (reference sequence). DNA of the CDR3: TGTGCCAGCAGAGGTCAACAGGGGAATAACTATGGCTACACCTTC. Translation gives CASRGQQGNNYGYTF.

This chain uses TRBV6-2 or TRBV6-3 with TRBJ2-7, with D possibly being TRBD2 (5 bases). Germline loops: CDR1 MNHEY, CDR2 SVGEGT. The V and J ends lost 2 bases and 6 bases respectively, with 11 bases between them. The CDR3 contains 13 residues. The CDR3 DNA reads TGTGCCAGCAGTTACGTCGGCCTAGCCGAGCAGTACTTC. Translated: CASSYVGLAEQYF.

On this clonotype: A read error may account for a junction end that differs from germline. The chain carries TRBV5-1 and TRBJ2-5; possibly TRBD2 for D (6 bases). The CDR3 covers 13 residues. Per germline, CDR1 SGHRS and CDR2 YFSETQ. CDR3 in DNA: TGCGCCAGCAGCTTGTCACTAGCAGAGACCCATTACTTC. Encoded protein: CASSLSLAETHYF. The variable domain in full, with the rest retrieved from reference TRBV5-1 and TRBJ2-5, is KAGVTQTPRYLIKTRGQQVTLSCSPISGHRSVSWYQQTPGQGLQFLFEYFSETQRNKGNFPGRFSGRQFSNSRSEMNVSTLELGDSALYLCASSLSLAETHYFGPGTRLLVL.

The chain joins TRBV12-3 or TRBV12-4 to TRBJ2-5, with 11 bases that match TRBD2. V trimming: 6 bases; J trimming: 5 bases; junction bases outside the gene matches: 11. The CDR3 length is 16 residues. CDR3: CASRMTSGKFRETQYF. The CDR3 coding sequence is TGTGCCAGCAGAATGACTAGCGGGAAATTCCGGGAGACCCAGTACTTC.

This clonotype was seen more than once but under ten times. The chain couples TRBV29-1 to TRBJ1-2, with 7 bases that match TRBD1. Germline V gene data show CDR1 as SQVTM and CDR2 as ANQGSEA. The CDR3 covers 12 residues. V lost 5 bases to trimming and J lost 4 bases; unmatched junction nucleotides: 4. The CDR3 sequence is CSVNDRAYGYTF. CDR3 nucleotide sequence: TGCAGCGTTAATGACAGGGCCTATGGCTACACCTTC.

This clonotype was counted between two and nine times. The chain is built from TRBV6-5 and TRBJ2-5; D possibly corresponds to TRBD2 (7 bases). Germline values: CDR1 MNHEY, CDR2 SVGAGI. CDR3 size: 14 residues. The V gene lost 4 bases and the J gene lost 4 bases, with 13 bases spanning the gap. The CDR3 spells CASSFGGGTETQYF. The CDR3 coding sequence is TGTGCCAGCAGTTTTGGGGGGGGCACAGAGACCCAGTACTTC.

V usage is TRBV20-1 and J usage is TRBJ2-3, with 9 bases lining up with TRBD1. The CDR3 is 17 residues long. Losses at the gene ends were 3 bases for V and 0 bases for J; bases not matched to a gene: 10. Germline V lookup: CDR1 DFQATT, CDR2 SNEGSKA (reference sequence). The CDR3 bases are TGCAGTGCTAGGAGACTTACAGGGGGCGATAGCACAGATACGCAGTATTTT. It codes for CSARRLTGGDSTDTQYF.

The chain carries TRBV11-2 and TRBJ2-3, with TRBD2 matching 10 bases. Germline-derived CDR1 and CDR2 are SGHAT and FQNNGV. Unmatched junction bases numbered 7, after V lost 4 bases and J lost 3 bases. There are 16 residues in the CDR3. CDR3 bases: TGTGCCAGCAGCTATATAGCGGGGGGTAGAACAGATACGCAGTATTTT. It is translated as CASSYIAGGRTDTQYF.

This clonotype was observed a few times. The genes are TRBV24-1 and TRBJ2-6; possible D gene TRBD1, 6 bases. V was trimmed by 6 bases and J by 0 bases, leaving 17 bases between them. CDR1 KGHDR and CDR2 SFDVKD come from the germline V gene. The CDR3 contains 18 residues. The CDR3 reads CATSRGDTIYSGANVLTF. The DNA of the CDR3 is TGTGCCACCAGTAGAGGGGACACCATTTACTCTGGGGCCAACGTCCTGACTTTC.

This clonotype was recorded a few times. The rearrangement joins TRBV20-1 to TRBJ2-5; 8 bases align to TRBD1. Gene TRBJ2-7 matches the end of the DNA better, so the J call may be wrong. The V gene's germline CDR1 is DFQATT and CDR2 SNEGSKA (reference sequence). This CDR3 is built from 16 residues. The CDR3 DNA reads TGCAGTGCTCCCCTCCTCTCAGGGGGCGGACTCTACGAGCAGTACTTC. Protein sequence: CSAPLLSGGGLYEQYF.

As to this clonotype: At one of its ends the junction is not consistent with the germline gene, which may arise from a read error. The chain couples TRBV2 to TRBJ2-2; D remains ambiguous. CDR3 size: 15 residues. Germline V CDR1 and CDR2: SNHLY, FYNNEI. CDR3 sequence: CAGRPDLTAAGELFF. CDR3 bases: TGTGCCGGCAGACCCGACCTGACCGCGGCCGGGGAGCTGTTTTTT.

The V call is TRBV10-3, the J call TRBJ2-6, with D unresolved. The CDR3 extends over 13 amino acids. Trimming removed 4 bases at V and 0 bases at J, with 1 base between. Per the germline V gene, CDR1 is ENHRY and CDR2 is SYGVKD. This CDR3 reads CAISVSGANVLTF. Written as DNA, the CDR3 is TGTGCCATCAGTGTCTCTGGGGCCAACGTCCTGACTTTC.

This clonotype was counted a few times. V is TRBV10-3 and J is TRBJ2-5; 7 bases fit TRBD1. There are 12 residues in the CDR3. Germline CDR1 ENHRY, CDR2 SYGVKD. Unmatched junction bases numbered 1, after V lost 8 bases and J lost 1 base. CDR3 in amino acids: CAIRDSQETQYF. The CDR3 coding sequence is TGTGCCATCCGGGACAGCCAAGAGACCCAGTACTTC.

This clonotype was detected only a few times. The V gene is TRBV18, the J gene TRBJ2-5; TRBD1 or TRBD2 may be the D gene (6 bases each). Trimming stripped 4 bases from V and 2 bases from J, with 14 bases between. Germline-derived CDR1 and CDR2 are KGHSH and LQKENI. This CDR3 has 15 amino acids. CDR3 nucleotides: TGTGCCAGCTCACGAGAACAGGGAGGACAAGAGACCCAGTACTTC. This sequence encodes CASSREQGGQETQYF.

This sequence joins TRBV6-5 and TRBJ2-1; a possible D gene is TRBD1 (5 bases). The V gene lost 6 bases and the J gene lost 4 bases, with 16 bases spanning the gap. There are 15 residues in the CDR3. CDR1 MNHEY and CDR2 SVGAGI come from the germline V gene. CDR3: CASSPRPGMYNEQFF. The CDR3 DNA sequence: TGTGCCAGCAGCCCCCGGCCAGGGATGTACAATGAGCAGTTCTTC.